These 29 T cell receptor beta chains share one sample of origin, sequenced in a study of shared clonotypes between healthy human individuals. Cells designated naive CD8 were CD45RO-negative and were positively selected for CCR7, with terminally differentiated effector memory CD45RA+ cells excluded. The repertoire was sequenced with immunoSEQ multiplex PCR; TCRdb's copy has only in-frame clones and lacks some. The sample shows about 700,000 clones, about 91% of them seen only once. The sample taken for sequencing was naive CD8+ T cells sorted from blood. The receptors derive from a young man in good health.

The V gene is TRBV6-6, the J gene TRBJ2-7, with 7 nucleotides matching TRBD1. The CDR3 is made up of 15 amino acids. Per germline, CDR1 MNHNY and CDR2 SVGAGI (reference sequence). The V gene end was trimmed by 5 bases and the J gene end by 2 bases; junction bases not matched to a gene: 9. DNA of the CDR3: TGTGCCAGCAGTAACCGGGACAGCGGTGCCTACGAGCAGTACTTC. Translating it yields CASSNRDSGAYEQYF.

The gene calls are TRBV30 and TRBJ2-7, with 9 positions matching TRBD2. Germline lookup yields CDR1 GTSNPN and CDR2 SVGIG (reference sequence). CDR3 length: 13 residues. V shed 4 bases and J 6 bases; nucleotides not matched to a gene: 7. In nucleotides, the CDR3 is TGTGCCTGGAAGCCAGCGGGAGGTCTCGAGCAGTACTTC. Its protein is CAWKPAGGLEQYF.

CDR3 sequence (DNA): TGTGCCAGCAGCTTATCTCCAGGGCTCAGCTCCTACAATGAGCAGTTCTTC. This translates into CASSLSPGLSSYNEQFF. The chain combines TRBV7-3 with TRBJ2-1; D is perhaps TRBD1 (5 bases). Germline-derived CDR1 and CDR2 are SGHTA and FQGTGA. This CDR3 region has 17 residues. Trimming stripped 2 bases from V and 0 bases from J, with 14 bases between.

V and J are TRBV4-1 and TRBJ2-1; 10 bases are shared with TRBD2. Losses at the gene ends were 3 bases for V and 2 bases for J; bases not matched to a gene: 7. The CDR3 loop spans 17 amino acids. The germline CDR1 and CDR2 sequences are MGHRA and YSYEKL. The CDR3 spells CASSHTIGTSAYNEQFF. The CDR3, as DNA: TGCGCCAGCAGCCACACAATCGGGACTAGCGCCTACAATGAGCAGTTCTTC.

V is TRBV5-6 and J is TRBJ2-2, with 11 bases fitting TRBD2. The CDR3 sequence is 16 residues long. Looked up from germline, CDR1 is SGHDT and CDR2 is YYEEEE. Losses at the gene ends were 7 bases for V and 6 bases for J; bases not matched to a gene: 11. In DNA, the CDR3 is TGTGCCAGCCGAAACCTAGCGGGAGGTGGTGCCGGGGAGCTGTTTTTT. Translated, it gives CASRNLAGGGAGELFF.

V is TRBV27 and J is TRBJ2-6; D is unclear. The CDR3 has 17 amino acids. CDR1 and CDR2 (germline): MNHEY, SMNVEV (reference sequence). V was trimmed by 0 bases and J by 0 bases, leaving 9 bases between them. CDR3 sequence: CASSLSWSNSGANVLTF. The CDR3 region has the DNA TGTGCCAGCAGTTTATCTTGGTCTAACTCTGGGGCCAACGTCCTGACTTTC.

The J gene is TRBJ1-5, the V gene TRBV6-1; unclear D gene. The CDR3 loop spans 17 amino acids. Germline CDR1 MNHNS, CDR2 SASEGT. V was pared by 1 base and J by 0 bases, with 13 bases between. The CDR3 protein is CASSEGPLAVSNQPQHF. CDR3 sequence (DNA): TGTGCCAGCAGTGAAGGCCCGTTGGCAGTTAGCAATCAGCCCCAGCATTTT.

This clone was observed once. The chain recombines TRBV18 with TRBJ1-4, with 10 bases that match TRBD1. Unmatched junction bases numbered 7, after V lost 0 bases and J lost 6 bases. CDR1 is KGHSH and CDR2 is LQKENI in the germline V gene. This CDR3 has 17 residues. This chain's CDR3 is CASSPPAGDRGYEKLFF. For the CDR3, the DNA is TGTGCCAGCTCACCACCCGCGGGGGACAGGGGTTATGAAAAACTGTTTTTT.

The chain has TRBV12-5 and TRBJ2-1; 7 bases align to TRBD2. The CDR3 runs to 18 residues. Per germline, CDR1 LGHNT and CDR2 FRNRAP. V was clipped by 5 bases and J by 3 bases; unmatched bases: 16. The chain's CDR3 is CASGNSRDYVKDYNEQFF. CDR3 DNA: TGTGCTAGTGGTAATTCCCGGGACTACGTGAAAGACTACAATGAGCAGTTCTTC. Full variable domain (remainder filled in from reference TRBV12-5 and TRBJ2-1): DARVTQTPRHKVTEMGQEVTMRCQPILGHNTVFWYRQTMMQGLELLAYFRNRAPLDDSGMPKDRFSAEMPDATLATLKIQPSEPRDSAVYFCASGNSRDYVKDYNEQFFGPGTRLTVL.

This clone is a singleton in its sample. The V and J genes are TRBV20-1 and TRBJ2-7; D gene ambiguous. V lost 2 bases and J 3 bases, leaving 2 bases between the germline ends. In germline, CDR1 is DFQATT, CDR2 SNEGSKA (reference sequence). The CDR3 has 10 residues. The CDR3 spells CSARNYEQYF. The CDR3 DNA sequence: TGCAGTGCTAGAAACTACGAGCAGTACTTC.

For the CDR3, the DNA is TGTGCCAGCAGCCAGGGACTAGCGGTTGAGGATGAGCAGTTCTTC. Amino acids: CASSQGLAVEDEQFF. The chain carries TRBV5-4 and TRBJ2-1; 11 positions match TRBD2. The germline CDR1 and CDR2 sequences are SGHNT and YYREEE (reference sequence). The CDR3 runs to 15 residues. Trimming took 4 bases from V and 8 from J; bases not matched to a gene: 8.

This clone was counted only a few times. The V call is TRBV7-2, the J call TRBJ2-1; D remains ambiguous. The CDR3 runs 15 residues. The ends were cut back, 4 bases at V and 0 bases at J, with 10 bases in the middle. The germline V gene has CDR1 SGHTA and CDR2 FQGNSA. For the CDR3, the DNA is TGTGCCAGCAGCTCCTGGGGAAACTCCTACAATGAGCAGTTCTTC. Its translation: CASSSWGNSYNEQFF.

This rearrangement joins TRBV5-6 to TRBJ1-2, with TRBD1 matching 9 bases. Trimming at V came to 4 bases and at J to 8 bases, leaving 9 bases not matched to a gene. CDR3 size: 14 residues. Germline values: CDR1 SGHDT, CDR2 YYEEEE. The CDR3 loop is CASSPTTGGGGYTF. Written as DNA, the CDR3 is TGTGCCAGCAGCCCAACGACAGGGGGTGGAGGCTACACCTTC.

The chain carries TRBV9 and TRBJ1-2, with D unclear. The CDR3 runs 15 residues. The V end lost 0 bases, the J end lost 2 bases, and 11 bases lay between the germline ends. Germline CDR1 and CDR2: SGDLS and YYNGEE. This chain's CDR3 is CASSVGRGPNYGYTF. The DNA of the CDR3 is TGTGCCAGCAGCGTAGGAAGAGGACCGAACTATGGCTACACCTTC.

This clone was seen many times. The chain is built from TRBV6-4 and TRBJ2-1; 8 nucleotides agree with TRBD1. CDR1 is MRHNA, CDR2 SNTAGT, per germline. V was pared by 6 bases and J by 2 bases, with 6 bases of the junction left unmatched. CDR3 length equals 15 residues. This CDR3 reads CASRNRTGPYNEQFF. The DNA of the CDR3 is TGTGCCAGCAGAAATAGGACAGGGCCCTACAATGAGCAGTTCTTC.

The J gene is TRBJ1-2, the V gene TRBV4-3; D not certain. This CDR3 spans 15 amino acids. V dropped 4 bases and J dropped 2 bases, with 14 bases sitting between them. Looked up from germline, CDR1 is LGHNA and CDR2 is YSLEER. CDR3 residues: CASSPRRSGNYGYTF. The CDR3 DNA sequence: TGCGCCAGCAGCCCGAGGAGGAGTGGGAACTATGGCTACACCTTC.

This sequence joins TRBV27 and TRBJ2-1, with 7 positions matching TRBD2. The CDR3 totals 16 residues. V gave up 2 bases and J gave up 6 bases; unmatched junction bases: 10. Germline V gives CDR1 MNHEY, CDR2 SMNVEV (reference sequence). CDR3 amino acids: CASSLLRGEVVNEQFF. In DNA form, the CDR3 reads TGTGCCAGCAGTTTACTCCGGGGGGAGGTAGTCAATGAGCAGTTCTTC.

The CDR3 here is CASSHGGSSYNEQFF. CDR3 bases: TGTGCCAGCAGCCACGGTGGGAGCTCCTACAATGAGCAGTTCTTC. The V gene is TRBV5-6, the J gene TRBJ2-1; possibly TRBD2 for D (5 bases). V was clipped by 4 bases and J by 0 bases, with 11 bases between them. The CDR3 extends over 15 amino acids. CDR1 is SGHDT and CDR2 is YYEEEE in the germline V gene.

The table lists this clone with a count of one. The rearrangement uses TRBV29-1 and TRBJ2-5; TRBD1 agrees at 8 bases. V was clipped by 1 base and J by 2 bases; unmatched bases: 9. Germline CDR1 is SQVTM and CDR2 is ANQGSEA. The CDR3 is 16 residues long. CDR3 loop: CSVEGIRTGWQETQYF. The CDR3 DNA is TGCAGCGTTGAAGGGATCCGGACAGGGTGGCAAGAGACCCAGTACTTC.

The V and J genes are TRBV6-5 and TRBJ1-2; no definite D call. The CDR3 is 12 amino acids. The V gene's germline CDR1 is MNHEY and CDR2 SVGAGI. V lost 7 bases and J 4 bases, leaving 10 bases between the germline ends. CDR3 DNA sequence: TGTGCCAGCAAGGGAGGAGTCTATGGCTACACCTTC. Amino acids: CASKGGVYGYTF.

This chain connects TRBV4-3 to TRBJ2-3; the D call may be TRBD1 or TRBD2 (8 bases each). The CDR3 runs to 17 residues. The germline V and J ends were trimmed by 0 bases and 4 bases, with 17 bases remaining between them. Germline V gives CDR1 LGHNA, CDR2 YSLEER. The CDR3: CASSQERREGQADTQYF. CDR3 in DNA: TGCGCCAGCAGCCAAGAGAGACGGGAGGGACAGGCAGATACGCAGTATTTT.

This rearrangement joins TRBV4-1 to TRBJ2-3; D not resolved. The CDR3 spans 18 residues. Germline CDR1 MGHRA, CDR2 YSYEKL. V was cut by 1 base and J by 0 bases, with 17 bases left in between. CDR3 protein: CASSQAALENPSTDTQYF. The CDR3 nucleotides are TGCGCCAGCAGCCAAGCGGCCTTAGAAAATCCTAGCACAGATACGCAGTATTTT.

V and J are TRBV7-8 and TRBJ2-1; 10 nucleotides align to TRBD2. This CDR3 region has 15 residues. The ends lost 4 bases at V and 9 bases at J; junction bases unmatched: 9. In germline, CDR1 is SGHVS, CDR2 FQNEAQ. CDR3 region: CASSSPPSGRSEQFF. The CDR3 bases are TGTGCCAGCAGCTCCCCCCCTAGCGGGAGAAGTGAGCAGTTCTTC.

This chain joins TRBV7-6 and TRBJ2-7; 9 nucleotides match TRBD1. With V trimmed by 5 bases and J by 1 base, 3 bases remained unmatched. CDR3 length equals 14 residues. Germline loops: CDR1 SGHVS, CDR2 FNYEAQ. As DNA, the CDR3 is TGTGCCAGCAGCATCGGGACAGGGTCCTACGAGCAGTACTTC. As protein: CASSIGTGSYEQYF. The complete variable domain, with remaining parts taken from reference TRBV7-6 and TRBJ2-7, reads GAGVSQSPRYKVTKRGQDVALRCDPISGHVSLYWYRQALGQGPEFLTYFNYEAQQDKSGLPNDRFSAERPEGSISTLTIQRTEQRDSAMYRCASSIGTGSYEQYFGPGTRLTVT.

This clone was seen only once. The chain employs TRBV7-9 and TRBJ2-4; TRBD1 aligns across 8 bases. This CDR3 has 14 residues. Germline CDR1 SEHNR, CDR2 FQNEAQ (reference sequence). V shed 3 bases and J 8 bases; nucleotides not matched to a gene: 6. CDR3 loop: CASSFPGTGHIQYF. CDR3 nucleotides: TGTGCCAGCAGCTTTCCCGGGACAGGACACATTCAGTACTTC.

V is TRBV11-2 and J is TRBJ2-1, with D tentatively TRBD1 (5 bases). V was clipped by 3 bases and J by 9 bases, with 9 bases between them. Germline V gives CDR1 SGHAT, CDR2 FQNNGV. The CDR3 spans 12 residues. The CDR3 protein is CASSFRDPEQFF. In DNA, the CDR3 is TGTGCCAGCAGCTTCAGGGATCCTGAGCAGTTCTTC.

V gene TRBV28 combines with J gene TRBJ2-2; D gene unclear. Between the trimmed V and J ends, which lost 1 base and 4 bases, there was a span of 7 bases. The CDR3 totals 14 residues. CDR1 is MDHEN, CDR2 SYDVKM, per germline. The CDR3 nucleotides are TGTGCCAGCAGTTTATTTTTCCGCACCGGGGAGCTGTTTTTT. This translates into CASSLFFRTGELFF.

The V call is TRBV5-1, the J call TRBJ2-2; 8 bases align to TRBD1. Per germline, CDR1 SGHRS and CDR2 YFSETQ. The CDR3 runs to 15 residues. V was pared by 6 bases and J by 1 base, with 5 bases of the junction left unmatched. The CDR3 DNA is TGCGCCAGCAATTATGGGACAGGGAACACCGGGGAGCTGTTTTTT. Protein: CASNYGTGNTGELFF.

The V call is TRBV28, the J call TRBJ2-7; 11 bases line up with TRBD2. Germline CDR1 reads MDHEN; CDR2 reads SYDVKM. This CDR3 is built from 16 residues. The trim removed 5 bases at V and 4 bases at J, leaving 10 bases unmatched. Written as DNA, the CDR3 is TGTGCCAGCAGTACAACTAGCGGGAGCAGTTCTTACGAGCAGTACTTC. Protein sequence: CASSTTSGSSSYEQYF.